This passage covers 20 T cell receptor beta chains from one sample sequenced in a study of T cells in Graves' hyperthyroidism and ophthalmopathy. Template material for amplifying TCR beta CDR3 regions consisted of RNA transcripts. First-round RT-PCR of the TCR CDR3 relied on the HTBI primer set. Via MiXCR, TCRdb re-called the multiplex PCR reads, giving one row per CDR3 protein. The sample shows about 690,000 distinct CDR3 sequences, 17% of them seen only once. Sequencing input: blood. These receptors were obtained from a man in his forties or fifties with Graves' hyperthyroidism.

V gene TRBV20-1 combines with J gene TRBJ2-1; 7 positions agree with TRBD2. This CDR3 contains 14 residues. Germline V gene lookup returns CDR1 DFQATT and CDR2 SNEGSKA (reference sequence). With 1 base clipped from V and 6 bases from J, the junction kept 6 bases outside the gene matches. Here the CDR3 reads CSARGEGLSNEQFF. The DNA of the CDR3 is TGCAGTGCTAGAGGGGAGGGCTTGAGCAATGAGCAGTTCTTC.

This clonotype was detected many times. CDR3 DNA sequence: TGTGCCAGCAGACCGACAGGGGGAAGCAAAAGGGAAAAACTGTTTTTT. It yields the protein CASRPTGGSKREKLFF. The gene calls are TRBV12-3 or TRBV12-4 and TRBJ1-4, with 9 bases aligning to TRBD1. Trimming removed 6 bases from V and 8 bases from J; junction bases left unmatched: 13. This CDR3 spans 16 amino acids.

J is TRBJ2-1 and V is TRBV4-1; D not certain. Germline V gene sequence: CDR1 MGHRA, CDR2 YSYEKL. This CDR3 has 13 residues. V shed 5 bases and J shed 5 bases, with 10 bases lying between them. The CDR3 bases are TGCGCCAGCAGCTTCGCGGTAAACAATGAGCAGTTCTTC. The encoded protein is CASSFAVNNEQFF.

This clonotype has a count of ten or more. The J gene is TRBJ1-3, the V gene TRBV12-3 or TRBV12-4; D perhaps matches TRBD1 (5 bases). This CDR3 spans 17 amino acids. Trimming pared 5 bases from V and 4 bases from J, leaving 21 bases between. The CDR3 region has the DNA TGTGCCAGCAGTCCGCTGAGGCGGGCAGGGAGCGGAAACACCATATATTTT. This sequence encodes CASSPLRRAGSGNTIYF.

This clonotype was observed a handful of times. This chain joins TRBV5-4 and TRBJ1-1, with a weak D call TRBD1 (5 bases). V lost 5 bases to trimming and J lost 0 bases, with 14 bases between them. The CDR3 is 15 amino acids. The germline CDR1 and CDR2 sequences are SGHNT and YYREEE (reference sequence). The CDR3 sequence is CASRLRQSLNTEAFF. CDR3 DNA sequence: TGTGCCAGCAGACTCAGACAGAGTTTGAACACTGAAGCTTTCTTT.

In regard to this clonotype: Possible read error: a much larger clone is one base away. The chain is built from TRBV7-9 and TRBJ1-1; unclear D gene. CDR1 SEHNR and CDR2 FQNEAQ come from the germline V gene (reference sequence). The CDR3 is made up of 12 amino acids. The germline V and J ends were trimmed by 7 bases and 5 bases, with 11 bases remaining between them. The CDR3 here is CASKRMETEAFF. The DNA of the CDR3 is TGTGCCAGCAAGAGGATGGAGACTGAAGCTTTCTTT.

In this sample, this clonotype turned up many times. This chain connects TRBV2 to TRBJ1-5; 7 bases agree with TRBD1. Germline V gene lookup returns CDR1 SNHLY and CDR2 FYNNEI. With V trimmed by 6 bases and J by 0 bases, 5 bases remained unmatched. CDR3 length: 15 amino acids. CDR3 nucleotides: TGTGCCAGCAGGGCCGGGACAGTTAGCAATCAGCCCCAGCATTTT. Its translation: CASRAGTVSNQPQHF.

This clonotype has only a few counts. This chain uses TRBV28 with TRBJ2-1; 8 bases map to TRBD1. Germline assignment: CDR1 MDHEN and CDR2 SYDVKM. The CDR3 runs 15 residues. The trim removed 6 bases at V and 2 bases at J, leaving 6 bases unmatched. DNA of the CDR3: TGTGCCAGCAGGACCCCAGGGGGCCCCTACAATGAGCAGTTCTTC. Translating gives CASRTPGGPYNEQFF. The variable domain in full, completed from reference TRBV28 and TRBJ2-1, reads DVKVTQSSRYLVKRTGEKVFLECVQDMDHENMFWYRQDPGLGLRLIYFSYDVKMKEKGDIPEGYSVSREKKERFSLILESASTNQTSMYLCASRTPGGPYNEQFFGPGTRLTVL.

This sequence joins TRBV19 and TRBJ2-1, with D perhaps matching TRBD2 (6 bases). The CDR3 length is 15 residues. V dropped 5 bases and J dropped 0 bases, with 11 bases sitting between them. The germline CDR1 and CDR2 sequences are LNHDA and SQIVND (reference sequence). CDR3 bases: TGTGCCAGTAGTGTAGCGGTTCGCTCCTACAATGAGCAGTTCTTC. This gives the protein CASSVAVRSYNEQFF.

The count of this clonotype is one. This may stem from a read error, because a much larger clone lies one nucleotide away. The CDR3, as DNA: TGTACCGGGGCAGTAGCGGGAGTCAACGAGCAGTACTTC. Protein product: CTGAVAGVNEQYF. V gene TRBV2 combines with J gene TRBJ2-7; the match to TRBD2 covers 9 bases. This CDR3 is 13 amino acids long. Germline CDR1 reads SNHLY; CDR2 reads FYNNEI.

The chain recombines TRBV9 with TRBJ2-7; D is ambiguous. Germline V CDR1 and CDR2: SGDLS, YYNGEE. The CDR3 sequence is 14 residues long. V lost 0 bases and J lost 4, with 11 bases in between. CDR3 sequence: CASSVDPGPYEQYF. CDR3 bases: TGTGCCAGCAGCGTAGATCCAGGTCCGTACGAGCAGTACTTC.

This clonotype was detected only once. This clone may be a read error of a much larger clone one base away. This rearrangement joins TRBV7-2 to TRBJ1-2, with 9 bases fitting TRBD1. Germline loops: CDR1 SGHTA, CDR2 FQGNSA. The CDR3 consists of 14 residues. The CDR3 sequence: CASSFSGTGFGYAF. CDR3 bases: TGTGCCAGCAGCTTTAGCGGGACAGGGTTTGGCTACGCCTTC.

This clonotype was recorded many times. V and J are TRBV2 and TRBJ2-5; 7 nucleotides align to TRBD1. The germline gives CDR1 SNHLY, CDR2 FYNNEI. The CDR3 is made up of 14 amino acids. Germline trimming cut 5 bases from V and 2 bases from J; bases unmatched to any gene: 5. This CDR3 reads CASSIQGPQETQYF. The DNA of the CDR3 is TGTGCCAGCAGTATACAGGGGCCACAAGAGACCCAGTACTTC.

There are a few counts of this clonotype. The gene calls are TRBV19 and TRBJ1-2; 8 bases map to TRBD1. Per the germline V gene, CDR1 is LNHDA and CDR2 is SQIVND (reference sequence). CDR3 size: 18 residues. Losses at the gene ends were 4 bases for V and 8 bases for J; bases not matched to a gene: 21. This chain's CDR3 is CASSTYQAGGFPSDGYTF. The DNA of the CDR3 is TGTGCCAGTAGTACCTACCAGGCAGGGGGCTTCCCATCGGACGGCTACACCTTC.

The V and J genes are TRBV20-1 and TRBJ1-4; D call uncertain. The ends were cut back, 3 bases at V and 0 bases at J, with 8 bases in the middle. CDR1 DFQATT and CDR2 SNEGSKA come from the germline V gene (reference sequence). CDR3 length: 14 residues. CDR3 in DNA: TGCAGTGCTAGTGCCTTGGCAACTAATGAAAAACTGTTTTTT. Residues: CSASALATNEKLFF.

This chain connects TRBV18 to TRBJ2-5; the match to TRBD1 covers 8 bases. Germline lookup yields CDR1 KGHSH and CDR2 LQKENI. CDR3 length: 16 amino acids. Trimming cost V 3 bases and J 4 bases; bases outside gene matches: 10. Here the CDR3 DNA reads TGTGCCAGCTCACCCTCAGGGGGCCTCAGGCGAGAGACCCAGTACTTC. This codes for CASSPSGGLRRETQYF.

This clonotype was seen repeatedly, ten times or more. V and J are TRBV3-1 and TRBJ2-1; 13 bases agree with TRBD2. Germline V gene data show CDR1 as LGHDT and CDR2 as YNNKEL (reference sequence). The CDR3 extends over 16 amino acids. J lost 7 bases, V lost 4 bases, and 7 bases had no gene match. CDR3 amino acids: CASSPPPGLAGNEQFF. The CDR3 DNA follows: TGTGCCAGCAGCCCACCTCCGGGACTAGCGGGAAATGAGCAGTTCTTC.

The sample holds a few counts of this clonotype. V usage is TRBV3-1 and J usage is TRBJ1-2; TRBD1 matches 8 bases. CDR3 length: 17 residues. Germline V gene sequence: CDR1 LGHDT, CDR2 YNNKEL (reference sequence). V shed 2 bases, J shed 6 bases, and the junction held 14 bases outside the gene matches. The CDR3 DNA sequence: TGTGCCAGCAGCCAATCTTATTACGGGGACAGGAGGGATGGCTACACCTTC. This encodes CASSQSYYGDRRDGYTF. Drawing the rest from reference TRBV3-1 and TRBJ1-2, the complete variable domain is DTAVSQTPKYLVTQMGNDKSIKCEQNLGHDTMYWYKQDSKKFLKIMFSYNNKELIINETVPNRFSPKSPDKAHLNLHINSLELGDSAVYFCASSQSYYGDRRDGYTFGSGTRLTVV.

This clonotype was observed many times. The gene calls are TRBV12-3 or TRBV12-4 and TRBJ1-5; D is possibly TRBD1 (6 bases). Trimming left V 6 bases short and J 8 bases short, with 17 bases between. This CDR3 has 14 residues. This CDR3 is CASSSQQGVKPQHF. The CDR3 DNA reads as TGTGCCAGCAGCTCACAACAGGGAGTCAAGCCCCAGCATTTT.

The V and J genes are TRBV29-1 and TRBJ1-5; D might be TRBD1 (6 bases). This CDR3 is built from 14 residues. Trimming cost V 8 bases and J 4 bases, with 18 bases left between them. Germline V gives CDR1 SQVTM, CDR2 ANQGSEA. The CDR3 DNA reads as TGCAGCATTGGGAACAGGGCCCTTAATCAGCCCCAGCATTTT. This translates into CSIGNRALNQPQHF.